The T cell receptor beta chain described here comes from a study of T cell repertoires in cytomegalovirus infection. As for this clonotype: Its specificity is not known. At one of its ends the junction is not consistent with the germline gene, which may arise from a read error.

TCRdb reanalysed the reads using MiXCR and keeps one entry per CDR3 protein. The profile shows fewer than 900,000 distinct CDR3 sequences, around 29% of them singletons. The study's findings and limits: CMV-specific TCR beta clonotypes restricted by HLA-C were the ones dominating the ex vivo response. Summed frequency of public TCR beta families distinguished CMV carriers with the relevant HLA.

There are 15 residues in the CDR3. From germline, CDR1 is MNHEY and CDR2 SMNVEV (reference sequence). The material sequenced was cultured CD8+ T cells from PBMCs, taken from culture after CMV antigen stimulation. The rearrangement uses TRBV27 and TRBJ1-5, with 10 nucleotides matching TRBD1. This sequence was found in a human donor in good health (CMV status not recorded). Some clones in this sample may be carry-over from other donors' samples. The CDR3 here is CASSSGQGLFQPQRF. In nucleotides, the CDR3 is TGTGCCAGCAGTTCGGGACAGGGGCTATTTCAGCCCCAGCGTTTT.